Below are 28 T cell receptor beta chains sequenced from a single sample in a study of T cells in localized non-small cell lung cancer. TCRdb's table, derived via immunoSEQ multiplex PCR, lists solely in-frame clones and lacks some. The sample contains roughly 24,000 clones, approximately 90% of which appear only once. Sequenced material: peripheral blood, taken before any cancer treatment. The receptor set was obtained from a female donor over 55 with stage II squamous cell lung carcinoma.

The rearrangement links TRBV4-1 to TRBJ1-4; D might be TRBD1 (6 bases). The V end was cut by 3 bases, the J end by 3 bases, with 11 bases between. Germline V gene data show CDR1 as MGHRA and CDR2 as YSYEKL. The CDR3 is 15 residues long. CDR3 protein: CASSHTPGANEKLFF. DNA for the CDR3: TGCGCCAGCAGCCACACCCCAGGGGCTAATGAAAAACTGTTTTTT.

The chain carries TRBV5-1 and TRBJ2-3; D perhaps matches TRBD1 (5 bases). Germline V CDR1 and CDR2: SGHRS, YFSETQ. Deletions cut 0 bases from V and 3 bases from J, with 14 bases between. This CDR3 contains 16 residues. This CDR3 is CASSLVAGSTTDTQYF. The CDR3 DNA is TGCGCCAGCAGCTTGGTTGCAGGGTCGACTACAGATACGCAGTATTTT.

The chain joins TRBV18 to TRBJ2-5, with 14 bases aligning to TRBD2. The germline V gene encodes CDR1 KGHSH and CDR2 LQKENI. The J segment lost 4 bases and the V segment lost 3 bases, leaving 4 bases of the junction unmatched. The CDR3 totals 16 residues. DNA of the CDR3: TGTGCCAGCTCACCTCGGACTAGCGGGAGGCGAGAGACCCAGTACTTC. Its translation: CASSPRTSGRRETQYF.

This rearrangement joins TRBV7-9 to TRBJ2-3, with 9 nucleotides matching TRBD2. The junction had 3 bases not matched to a gene; V was cut back by 4 bases and J by 1 base. This CDR3 has 15 amino acids. Germline V gene sequence: CDR1 SEHNR, CDR2 FQNEAQ (reference sequence). The CDR3 loop is CASSSRTSGTDTQYF. CDR3 in DNA: TGTGCCAGCAGCTCACGGACTAGCGGCACAGATACGCAGTATTTT.

The chain uses TRBV7-9 and TRBJ2-7; D possibly uses TRBD1 or TRBD2 (5 bases each). The germline CDR1 and CDR2 sequences are SEHNR and FQNEAQ (reference sequence). V was shortened by 10 bases and J by 5 bases, with 12 bases between the two germline ends. The CDR3 has 11 amino acids. The CDR3 DNA follows: TGTGCCACGGGGCAGGTGGACGAGCAGTACTTC. It codes for CATGQVDEQYF. Full variable domain (missing parts from reference TRBV7-9 and TRBJ2-7): DTGVSQNPRHKITKRGQNVTFRCDPISEHNRLYWYRQTLGQGPEFLTYFQNEAQLEKSRLLSDRFSAERPKGSFSTLEIQRTEQGDSAMYLCATGQVDEQYFGPGTRLTVT.

This chain uses TRBV4-2 with TRBJ1-4, with TRBD1 matching 7 bases. Per germline, CDR1 LGHNA and CDR2 YNFKEQ. V shed 1 base, J shed 8 bases, and the junction held 16 bases outside the gene matches. This CDR3 is built from 18 residues. This CDR3 reads CASSQVWGTKGAGEKLFF. The CDR3 DNA reads as TGTGCCAGCAGCCAAGTATGGGGGACAAAGGGGGCGGGAGAAAAACTGTTTTTT.

The chain employs TRBV7-2 and TRBJ1-6; TRBD1 matches at 8 bases. CDR3 length: 18 residues. The V gene end was trimmed by 0 bases and the J gene end by 0 bases; junction bases not matched to a gene: 4. CDR1 and CDR2 (germline): SGHTA, FQGNSA. CDR3 sequence reads: CASSLAGTGSSYNSPLHF. The CDR3, as DNA: TGTGCCAGCAGCTTAGCGGGGACAGGAAGCTCCTATAATTCACCCCTCCACTTT. Looking up the rest from reference TRBV7-2 and TRBJ1-6 gives the full variable domain: GAGVSQSPSNKVTEKGKDVELRCDPISGHTALYWYRQSLGQGLEFLIYFQGNSAPDKSGLPSDRFSAERTGGSVSTLTIQRTQQEDSAVYLCASSLAGTGSSYNSPLHFGNGTRLTVT.

The J gene is TRBJ2-1, the V gene TRBV6-5; D may be TRBD1 (6 bases). CDR1 is MNHEY, CDR2 SVGAGI, per germline. This CDR3 is 13 amino acids long. Trimming took off 6 bases at V and 3 bases at J, with 9 bases between the two ends. The CDR3 reads CASSRTVYNEQFF. The CDR3 DNA reads TGTGCCAGCAGCCGGACAGTCTACAATGAGCAGTTCTTC.

The genes are TRBV5-1 and TRBJ2-3, with D unresolved. This CDR3 comprises 14 residues. The V end lost 0 bases, the J end lost 3 bases, and 8 bases lay between the germline ends. Per the germline V gene, CDR1 is SGHRS and CDR2 is YFSETQ. CDR3: CASSLASGTDTQYF. The CDR3 nucleotides read TGCGCCAGCAGCTTGGCCTCTGGGACAGATACGCAGTATTTT.

The rearrangement uses TRBV19 and TRBJ2-1; the match to TRBD2 covers 7 bases. This CDR3 has 14 amino acids. From germline, CDR1 is LNHDA and CDR2 SQIVND (reference sequence). Germline trimming cut 10 bases from V and 6 bases from J; bases unmatched to any gene: 12. CDR3 DNA sequence: TGTGCCATAAAACGGGGACCGGGGGGCAATGAGCAGTTCTTC. Translation gives CAIKRGPGGNEQFF.

This clone was picked up one time. The genes are TRBV28 and TRBJ2-6, with 8 positions matching TRBD2. Trimming removed 6 bases from V and 4 bases from J; junction bases left unmatched: 5. CDR3 size: 15 residues. Germline loops: CDR1 MDHEN, CDR2 SYDVKM. CDR3 loop: CASSRGGPGANVLTF. CDR3 DNA sequence: TGTGCCAGCAGCCGGGGGGGGCCCGGGGCCAACGTCCTGACTTTC.

J is TRBJ2-7 and V is TRBV5-1, with a tentative D call TRBD1 (5 bases). V was shortened by 2 bases and J by 0 bases, with 9 bases between the two germline ends. The germline gives CDR1 SGHRS, CDR2 YFSETQ. This CDR3 has 14 amino acids. CDR3 in DNA: TGCGCCAGCAGCTTCGTGACAGCCTCCTACGAGCAGTACTTC. Its protein product is CASSFVTASYEQYF.

This chain uses TRBV19 with TRBJ1-5; 9 bases agree with TRBD1. Losses at the gene ends were 5 bases for V and 3 bases for J; bases not matched to a gene: 8. Germline-derived CDR1 and CDR2 are LNHDA and SQIVND (reference sequence). This CDR3 spans 16 amino acids. CDR3 coding DNA: TGTGCCAGTAGTCCGGCGGACAGGGGTTACAATCAGCCCCAGCATTTT. Encoded protein: CASSPADRGYNQPQHF. The whole variable domain, remainder taken from reference TRBV19 and TRBJ1-5, is DGGITQSPKYLFRKEGQNVTLSCEQNLNHDAMYWYRQDPGQGLRLIYYSQIVNDFQKGDIAEGYSVSREKKESFPLTVTSAQKNPTAFYLCASSPADRGYNQPQHFGDGTRLSIL.

V is TRBV27 and J is TRBJ2-1, with 11 bases that match TRBD2. The CDR3 is 18 residues long. The germline gives CDR1 MNHEY, CDR2 SMNVEV (reference sequence). Trimming took 0 bases from V and 6 from J; bases not matched to a gene: 10. Written as DNA, the CDR3 is TGTGCCAGCAGTTTATCGTTTCTAGCGGGGGGCCGTACCAATGAGCAGTTCTTC. This sequence encodes CASSLSFLAGGRTNEQFF.

The V gene is TRBV9, the J gene TRBJ2-3; tentative D call: TRBD2 (6 bases). Germline lookup yields CDR1 SGDLS and CDR2 YYNGEE. The length of the CDR3 is 15 residues. Trimming removed 4 bases from V and 0 bases from J, with 12 bases in between. Here the CDR3 DNA reads TGTGCCAGCAGCCCCAGTAGCGGTAGCACAGATACGCAGTATTTT. Translation: CASSPSSGSTDTQYF.

J is TRBJ2-5 and V is TRBV4-1; 10 nucleotides match TRBD2. Losses at the gene ends were 1 base for V and 7 bases for J; bases not matched to a gene: 9. The germline gives CDR1 MGHRA, CDR2 YSYEKL. The CDR3 sequence is 16 residues long. The CDR3 here is CASSQAGPSGGGTQYF. CDR3 nucleotide sequence: TGCGCCAGCAGCCAAGCGGGGCCTAGCGGGGGAGGGACCCAGTACTTC.

The CDR3 protein is CASSLDGGDTEAFF. The CDR3 DNA reads TGTGCCAGCAGCTTAGACGGCGGGGACACTGAAGCTTTCTTT. V is TRBV11-1 and J is TRBJ1-1; D remains ambiguous. CDR1 is SGHAT and CDR2 is FQDESV in the germline V gene (reference sequence). The CDR3 loop spans 14 amino acids. Trimming left V 1 base short and J 3 bases short, with 9 bases between. Full variable domain (remainder filled in from reference TRBV11-1 and TRBJ1-1): EAEVAQSPRYKITEKSQAVAFWCDPISGHATLYWYRQILGQGPELLVQFQDESVVDDSQLPKDRFSAERLKGVDSTLKIQPAELGDSAMYLCASSLDGGDTEAFFGQGTRLTVV.

This chain connects TRBV11-2 to TRBJ2-5; D gene uncertain. Trimming stripped 0 bases from V and 0 bases from J, with 14 bases between. Looked up from germline, CDR1 is SGHAT and CDR2 is FQNNGV. CDR3 length: 17 residues. The DNA for the CDR3 is TGTGCCAGCAGCTTAGAACTGCCAGGAAAGTACCAAGAGACCCAGTACTTC. It codes for CASSLELPGKYQETQYF. Full variable domain (missing parts from reference TRBV11-2 and TRBJ2-5): EAGVAQSPRYKIIEKRQSVAFWCNPISGHATLYWYQQILGQGPKLLIQFQNNGVVDDSQLPKDRFSAERLKGVDSTLKIQPAKLEDSAVYLCASSLELPGKYQETQYFGPGTRLLVL.

About this clone: This sample also contains other DNA sequences that code for the same CDR3. The chain uses TRBV7-2 and TRBJ2-3; 8 bases map to TRBD2. V shed 4 bases and J 0 bases; nucleotides not matched to a gene: 0. Looked up from germline, CDR1 is SGHTA and CDR2 is FQGNSA. This CDR3 spans 14 amino acids. The CDR3 here is CASSSSGSTDTQYF. CDR3 nucleotide sequence: TGTGCCAGCAGCTCTAGCGGGAGCACAGATACGCAGTATTTT.

J is TRBJ2-6 and V is TRBV16, with TRBD1 as a possible D gene (5 bases). The CDR3 covers 15 residues. Per germline, CDR1 KGHSY and CDR2 FQNENV. Trimming removed 6 bases at V and 0 bases at J, with 9 bases between. CDR3 nucleotides: TGTGCCAGCAGACGACAGACCTCTGGGGCCAACGTCCTGACTTTC. This encodes CASRRQTSGANVLTF.

As regards this clone: One end of the junction varies from germline; a read error may be responsible. The V gene is TRBV19, the J gene TRBJ1-5; 12 nucleotides agree with TRBD1. The CDR3 is 16 amino acids. The germline CDR1 and CDR2 sequences are LNHDA and SQIVND (reference sequence). This CDR3 reads CASSIVGTGGKQPQHF. DNA for the CDR3: TGTGCCAGTAGTATTGTAGGGACAGGGGGCAAACAGCCCCAGCATTTT.

The chain joins TRBV7-2 to TRBJ1-2; D possibly corresponds to TRBD1 (6 bases). CDR3 size: 13 residues. Germline V gene sequence: CDR1 SGHTA, CDR2 FQGNSA. V lost 5 bases and J 8 bases, leaving 15 bases between the germline ends. CDR3 sequence: CASSPPGANGYTF. CDR3 nucleotide sequence: TGTGCCAGCAGCCCCCCGGGGGCAAACGGCTACACCTTC.

The rearrangement uses TRBV7-3 and TRBJ2-1, with D perhaps matching TRBD1 or TRBD2 (6 bases each). Trimming removed 5 bases from V and 2 bases from J, with 16 bases in between. This CDR3 is 16 amino acids long. Per the germline V gene, CDR1 is SGHTA and CDR2 is FQGTGA. CDR3 nucleotide sequence: TGTGCCAGCAGCCCCCCGGGGGCTAGCGCCTACAATGAGCAGTTCTTC. Translated, it gives CASSPPGASAYNEQFF.

The chain uses TRBV5-1 and TRBJ1-2; 7 bases fit TRBD1. The V gene's germline CDR1 is SGHRS and CDR2 YFSETQ. The V and J ends lost 7 bases and 2 bases, in that order; junction bases with no gene match: 8. This CDR3 region has 14 residues. CDR3 DNA sequence: TGCGCCAGCGGACTAGGACAGGCCAACTATGGCTACACCTTC. Its translation is CASGLGQANYGYTF.

This clone was counted once. Other DNA sequences in the sample encode the same CDR3. The chain couples TRBV7-2 to TRBJ2-2; the D is unclear. Germline lookup yields CDR1 SGHTA and CDR2 FQGNSA. The CDR3 extends over 12 amino acids. V gave up 5 bases and J gave up 6 bases, with 7 bases separating them. CDR3 sequence reads: CASSLRPGELFF. For the CDR3, the DNA is TGTGCCAGCAGCCTACGTCCCGGGGAGCTGTTTTTT.

On this clone: In the same sample, other DNA sequences code for this CDR3. The rearrangement links TRBV27 to TRBJ1-1, with 7 nucleotides matching TRBD1. Germline CDR1 and CDR2: MNHEY and SMNVEV (reference sequence). V lost 6 bases and J lost 0; bases outside the gene matches: 4. The CDR3 is 14 residues long. The DNA for the CDR3 is TGTGCCAGCAGACTGGACAGGCTGAACACTGAAGCTTTCTTT. Residues: CASRLDRLNTEAFF.

The gene calls are TRBV30 and TRBJ2-2; D not resolved. CDR1 is GTSNPN, CDR2 SVGIG, per germline (reference sequence). This CDR3 spans 15 amino acids. The V and J ends lost 2 bases and 5 bases respectively, with 15 bases between them. In nucleotides, the CDR3 is TGTGCCTGGAGTAGGTTGACACGGAATACCGGGGAGCTGTTTTTT. Translating it yields CAWSRLTRNTGELFF.

This rearrangement joins TRBV19 to TRBJ2-7, with 11 bases fitting TRBD1. The CDR3 consists of 15 residues. With V trimmed by 7 bases and J by 7 bases, 12 bases remained unmatched. Germline V gene sequence: CDR1 LNHDA, CDR2 SQIVND (reference sequence). CDR3 in amino acids: CASKLTGQGVGEQYF. CDR3 DNA: TGTGCCAGTAAGCTGACGGGACAGGGGGTAGGGGAGCAGTACTTC.